The 9 T cell receptor beta chains given below trace back to one sample, sequenced in a study of control samples from healthy donors and cancer patients. The method was immunoSEQ multiplex PCR; TCRdb's version includes in-frame clones alone and lacks a portion of them. Of 140,000 or so clones in the sample, 75% to 90% are singletons; the top ten hold over 4.5%. The sequencing input was blood. These receptors all stem from a man aged 25 to 40 in good health.

The chain is built from TRBV4-3 and TRBJ2-4; 9 bases fit TRBD1. Per the germline V gene, CDR1 is LGHNA and CDR2 is YSLEER. The J segment lost 4 bases and the V segment lost 2 bases, leaving 6 bases of the junction unmatched. CDR3 size: 16 residues. The CDR3 loop is CASSQQDRGRKNIQYF. CDR3 coding DNA: TGCGCCAGCAGCCAACAGGACAGGGGACGGAAAAACATTCAGTACTTC.

The chain couples TRBV12-3 or TRBV12-4 to TRBJ2-1; D remains ambiguous. The CDR3 runs 10 residues. The ends were cut back, 5 bases at V and 13 bases at J, with 9 bases in the middle. This chain's CDR3 is CASSRANQFF. The CDR3 DNA sequence: TGTGCCAGCAGTCGGGCCAATCAGTTCTTC.

V and J are TRBV28 and TRBJ2-7; the D gene is possibly TRBD1 (5 bases). The germline V gene encodes CDR1 MDHEN and CDR2 SYDVKM. The CDR3 spans 13 residues. With 8 bases removed from V and 7 bases from J, the gap between germline ends came to 18 bases. As DNA, the CDR3 is TGTGCCAGCCGGGCGTCAGGGATTTGGGAGCAGTACTTC. Translated: CASRASGIWEQYF.

V gene TRBV30 combines with J gene TRBJ1-2; TRBD1 is a possible D gene (6 bases). From germline, CDR1 is GTSNPN and CDR2 SVGIG (reference sequence). The V and J ends lost 1 base and 2 bases respectively, with 11 bases between them. The CDR3 runs 14 residues. The CDR3, as DNA: TGTGCCTGGAGTGGAACGCAGGGGAACTATGGCTACACCTTC. This codes for CAWSGTQGNYGYTF.

The V call is TRBV4-3, the J call TRBJ2-2; D is unresolved. Germline V gives CDR1 LGHNA, CDR2 YSLEER. This CDR3 is 14 amino acids long. Trimming pared 0 bases from V and 3 bases from J, leaving 5 bases between. For the CDR3, the DNA is TGCGCCAGCAGCCAAGATGTACACACCGGGGAGCTGTTTTTT. This encodes CASSQDVHTGELFF.

The rearrangement joins TRBV7-3 to TRBJ2-2, with no clear D. Trimming stripped 9 bases from V and 0 bases from J, with 11 bases between. This CDR3 spans 14 amino acids. Germline CDR1 and CDR2: SGHTA and FQGTGA. The CDR3 loop is CASSRNTNTGELFF. The CDR3 DNA reads as TGTGCCAGTAGCAGAAATACGAACACCGGGGAGCTGTTTTTT.

On this clone itself: At the DNA level, this CDR3 is encoded by other sequences in the same sample as well. The chain employs TRBV11-3 and TRBJ2-7; possibly TRBD2 for D (5 bases). The CDR3 sequence is 13 residues long. Trimming pared 1 base from V and 6 bases from J, leaving 10 bases between. Germline CDR1 SGHNT, CDR2 YENEEA. The CDR3 DNA follows: TGTGCCAGCAGCTTAGGAGGGTCGGGCGAGCAGTACTTC. The encoded protein is CASSLGGSGEQYF.

The chain joins TRBV24-1 to TRBJ1-5; D is perhaps TRBD1 (6 bases). The CDR3 is 14 residues long. The germline CDR1 and CDR2 sequences are KGHDR and SFDVKD. Trimming shortened V by 3 bases and J by 6 bases, and 11 bases separated the two germline ends. CDR3 DNA sequence: TGTGCCACCAGTGATGGGGGCAGGTTTCAGCCCCAGCATTTT. This gives the protein CATSDGGRFQPQHF.

The chain employs TRBV24-1 and TRBJ2-1; 11 bases match TRBD2. Looked up from germline, CDR1 is KGHDR and CDR2 is SFDVKD. V shed 4 bases, J shed 8 bases, and the junction held 6 bases outside the gene matches. There are 15 residues in the CDR3. The CDR3 region is CATSEIAGGYDEQFF. CDR3 nucleotides: TGTGCCACCAGTGAGATAGCGGGGGGGTATGATGAGCAGTTCTTC.